This record concerns one T cell receptor (beta chain) sequence. The sample belongs to a study of T cell responses to AZD1222 COVID-19 vaccine. Produced via immunoSEQ multiplex PCR; TCRdb's table is partial and in-frame only. The sample holds 83,000 or so clones; roughly 90% are singletons and the top ten take approximately 30%. This receptor was taken from an adult who received the AZD1222 COVID-19 vaccine. The material sequenced was peripheral blood, taken 28 days after the second AZD1222 dose.

The CDR3 reads CASSPTTGDRFDEQYF. The CDR3 nucleotides read TGCGCCAGCAGCCCGACGACCGGGGACAGGTTCGACGAGCAGTACTTC. This sequence joins TRBV4-3 and TRBJ2-7, with TRBD1 matching over 8 bases. CDR3 length equals 16 residues. The ends lost 4 bases at V and 5 bases at J; junction bases unmatched: 13. Germline V lookup: CDR1 LGHNA, CDR2 YSLEER.